This TCR beta chain is drawn from a study of cytomegalovirus exposure and HLA in healthy donors. Study-level points and caveats: TCR beta V- and J-gene trimming, according to a later analysis, was linked to a missense DCLRE1C variant.

This clone was detected a few times. Its antigen remains unknown. Both 60 Vbeta primers and 13 Jbeta primers went into the PCR. Libraries were prepared by immunoSEQ multiplex PCR; TCRdb keeps only in-frame clonotypes and omits some of them. The repertoire has approximately 130,000 clones, around 75% of them found once; the top ten carry approximately 3.1%. With 1 base removed from V and 3 bases from J, the gap between germline ends came to 9 bases. The germline V gene has CDR1 LGHNA and CDR2 YNFKEQ. The CDR3 is made up of 15 amino acids. This sequence joins TRBV4-2 and TRBJ2-2, with D perhaps TRBD2 (5 bases). This sequence was found in a man younger than 40 in good health and CMV-seronegative. Sequencing input: PBMCs. This CDR3 is CASSQARGYTGELFF. In DNA, the CDR3 is TGTGCCAGCAGCCAAGCTCGGGGATACACCGGGGAGCTGTTTTTT.